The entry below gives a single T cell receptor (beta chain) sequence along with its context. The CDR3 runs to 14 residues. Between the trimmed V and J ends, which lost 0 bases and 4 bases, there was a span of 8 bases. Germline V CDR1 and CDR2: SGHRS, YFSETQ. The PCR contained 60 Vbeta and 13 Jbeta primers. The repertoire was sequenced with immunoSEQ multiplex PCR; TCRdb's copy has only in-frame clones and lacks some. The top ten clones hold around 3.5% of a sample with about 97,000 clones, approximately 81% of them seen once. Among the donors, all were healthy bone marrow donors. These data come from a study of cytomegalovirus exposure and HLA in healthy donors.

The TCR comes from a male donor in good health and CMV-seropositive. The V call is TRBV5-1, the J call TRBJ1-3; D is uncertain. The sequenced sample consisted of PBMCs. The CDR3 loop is CASSLAMNGNTIYF. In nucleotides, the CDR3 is TGCGCCAGCAGCTTGGCTATGAACGGAAACACCATATATTTT. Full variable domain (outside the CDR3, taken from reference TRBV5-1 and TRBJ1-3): KAGVTQTPRYLIKTRGQQVTLSCSPISGHRSVSWYQQTPGQGLQFLFEYFSETQRNKGNFPGRFSGRQFSNSRSEMNVSTLELGDSALYLCASSLAMNGNTIYFGEGSWLTVV.